The entry below gives a single T cell receptor beta chain sequence along with its context. The specificity of this receptor is unknown. Per-nucleotide qualities are absent, and no much larger clonotype sits a single base away. The source of the sample is a study of blood T cell repertoires in COVID-19 (dated by TCRdb to the early 2020s). Describing the broader study: Collaborator samples came from the United States, Italy and Spain and covered acute and convalescent phases of COVID-19. The material from the prospective study consisted of cDNA or gDNA derived from T cells, B-cell-depleted T cells, or PBMCs. The dataset comprised deeply sampled blood TCRbeta repertoires from subjects exposed to, actively infected with, or recovered from COVID-19. A freely available public database, intended as a resource for researchers studying the immune response to SARS-CoV-2, is where the repertoires were released. Samples were obtained from the ongoing ImmuneRACE study (first 160 participants) and from over a thousand subjects provided by 6 global collaborators. A de-identified subject ID, COVID-19 status, age in years and sex were almost always included in the sample metadata. Where HLA class I and class II types were available, the types were taken from metadata supplied by the sample provider, not from assay-based typing.

What the research found in general, with its limitations: How much clinical and demographic metadata was included differed by source and by participant, and the metadata was provided uncurated.

The immunoSEQ Assay, a bias-controlled multiplex PCR, was used to amplify TCRbeta CDR3 regions from genomic DNA. As for the original processing: Within the assay, amplification of reference gene primers was used to estimate how many nucleated cells each sample contained. Sequence reads were collapsed and filtered to measure the absolute abundance of every unique TCRbeta CDR3 rearrangement. Productive Simpson clonality was computed per sample as the square root of Simpson's diversity index over productive rearrangements. TCRdb re-hosts the immuneACCESS table, in-frame sequences only. Its copies lack some clones; in the studies checked, an unresolved V gene accounts for under half of them, and the cause for the rest is not known. V, J and clone size derive from that table, while D and trimming were established from the DNA sequence. Within this sample are approximately 200,000 clones, with 85% to 90% of them counted one time only. Of the sample, 1.2% is held by the ten largest clones.

The CDR3 contains 14 residues, cysteine and phenylalanine counted. Solely the CDR3 DNA is kept, with 42 bases framed from the first base. CDR1 MNHNS and CDR2 SASEGT were looked up in the germline V gene. Trimming costs V 3 bases and J 4 bases, and their ends lie 10 bases apart. Participants in the prospective study were aged roughly 18 to 95 years, lived in 20 to 25 United States geographic areas, and enrolled through a virtual design. Cohort assignment in the prospective study relied on participant-reported clinical history from a screening survey and a study questionnaire. For ImmuneRACE Cohort 3, a participant was defined as recovered based on two consecutive negative NP/OP PCR tests, clearance by a healthcare professional, or resolution of symptoms. Mobile phlebotomists in the prospective study collected whole blood, serum and a nasopharyngeal or oropharyngeal swab from every participant. Additional blood draws and questionnaires over an approximately two-month period could optionally be provided by prospective study participants. Prospective study blood samples were shipped either frozen or at room temperature before DNA extraction.

In this chain, TRBV6-1 is recombined with TRBJ1-3; TRBD1 is a possible D gene, resting on 5 matching bases. The sequence derives from a man aged 30-40 years who had recovered from COVID-19. Material: PBMCs or T cells enriched from blood (not recorded which). At the DNA level, the sequence is TGTGCCAGCAGTGATAAGGGGTACGGAAACACCATATATTTT. The encoded protein is CASSDKGYGNTIYF.